This T cell receptor beta chain was sequenced during a study of type 1 regulatory T cells. Across the study: An in vitro protocol generated T-allo10, a Tr1-enriched, alloantigen-specific CD4 T cell product.

This CDR3 contains 15 residues. V lost 3 bases to trimming and J lost 4 bases, with 13 bases between them. The germline CDR1 and CDR2 sequences are LGHNA and YNFKEQ. TCRdb processed the reads anew with MiXCR; each CDR3 protein has one entry. Of approximately 20,000 distinct CDR3 sequences in the sample, roughly a tenth were seen once. Sequencing was done on a sample of CD4+ T cells, either the whole sample or a sorted fraction (not recorded which). This TCR came from a human donor in good health. This rearrangement joins TRBV4-2 to TRBJ2-1, with D possibly matching TRBD2 (5 bases). As DNA, the CDR3 is TGTGCCAGCAGCCATGGTCTGGACTTGTACAATGAGCAGTTCTTC. This encodes CASSHGLDLYNEQFF.